This TCR beta chain came from a study of low-dose radiotherapy and immunotherapy resistance in tumors. Study-level information: Dosing for Cohort 2 consisted of 1 Gy per fraction every two weeks, reaching a total of 13 Gy over 26 weeks. Oral aspirin 300 mg was taken by patients daily for four cycles from cycle 1 day 1.

By sample share, this clonotype is medium-sized (0.01 to 0.1%). Germline-derived CDR1 and CDR2 are SGHRS and YFSETQ. The CDR3 has 16 amino acids. With 4 bases removed from V and 0 bases from J, the gap between germline ends came to 13 bases. TRAV- and TRBV-specific primers primed first-strand cDNA, covering alpha and beta chains. The authors ran roughly 20 PCR cycles to amplify TCRs with a constant-region primer and V-primer adapter. TCRdb passed the reads through MiXCR, listing each CDR3 protein once. The table has under 35,000 distinct CDR3 sequences, less than 65% seen once. Specified time point: after trial treatment. Treatment of the sample: LDRT plus nivolumab, ipilimumab, low-dose cyclophosphamide and aspirin (RACIN trial). It was nivolumab, ipilimumab, aspirin, low-dose cyclophosphamide and low-dose radiotherapy that donors received.

The rearrangement links TRBV5-1 to TRBJ2-2; perhaps TRBD2 as D (5 bases). The sequencing here drew on PBMCs, taken after low-dose radiotherapy plus immunotherapy. This sequence originates from a male donor with gallbladder cancer. CDR3 protein: CASSIRGSSNTGELFF. CDR3 DNA sequence: TGCGCCAGCAGCATCCGGGGTTCATCGAACACCGGGGAGCTGTTTTTT. The complete variable domain, with remaining parts taken from reference TRBV5-1 and TRBJ2-2, reads KAGVTQTPRYLIKTRGQQVTLSCSPISGHRSVSWYQQTPGQGLQFLFEYFSETQRNKGNFPGRFSGRQFSNSRSEMNVSTLELGDSALYLCASSIRGSSNTGELFFGEGSRLTVL.